The clone carrying this T cell receptor (beta chain) was recorded many times. This CDR3 comprises 15 residues. Between the trimmed V and J ends, which lost 2 bases and 0 bases, there was a span of 10 bases. CDR1 is SGHRS and CDR2 is YFSETQ in the germline V gene. This entry comes from a study of neurological immune-mediated disorders. Synthesis of cDNA was accomplished via 5'RACE employing 10-nucleotide random UMIs. TCRdb processed the 5' RACE reads anew with MiXCR; each CDR3 protein has one entry. The sample shows around 55,000 distinct CDR3 sequences, over 3.5% of them seen only once. This rearrangement joins TRBV5-1 to TRBJ2-3; D is undetermined. The sequence was obtained from a woman in her forties with multiple sclerosis. The specimen was CD4+ T cells from blood. The CDR3 nucleotides are TGCGCCAGCAGCTTCGATCCAACTAGCACAGATACGCAGTATTTT. It yields the protein CASSFDPTSTDTQYF.